One sample yielded the 7 T cell receptor beta chains listed below, sequenced in a study of blood T cell repertoires in COVID-19. This table comes from immunoSEQ multiplex PCR, and its TCRdb copy is limited to in-frame clones, with some not included. The sample contains 180,000 or so clones, 80% to 90% of which appear only once. Material: peripheral blood. The receptors come from a man aged 55 to 70 with acute or convalescent COVID-19.

This clone was counted once. V and J are TRBV7-2 and TRBJ1-2; 9 nucleotides align to TRBD1. With V trimmed by 5 bases and J by 4 bases, 5 bases remained unmatched. The CDR3 extends over 14 amino acids. Per germline, CDR1 SGHTA and CDR2 FQGNSA. The CDR3, as DNA: TGTGCCAGCAGCCCACAGGGGGCCGTCTATGGCTACACCTTC. Amino acids: CASSPQGAVYGYTF.

This clone was found once. Different DNA sequences within this sample yield the same CDR3. The rearrangement uses TRBV29-1 and TRBJ1-5; D ambiguous. V gave up 1 base and J gave up 4 bases, with 8 bases separating them. CDR1 is SQVTM, CDR2 ANQGSEA, per germline. CDR3 length equals 13 residues. This CDR3 is CSVEVNSNQPQHF. CDR3 sequence (DNA): TGCAGCGTTGAAGTGAACAGTAATCAGCCCCAGCATTTT. The whole variable domain, remainder taken from reference TRBV29-1 and TRBJ1-5, is SAVISQKPSRDICQRGTSLTIQCQVDSQVTMMFWYRQQPGQSLTLIATANQGSEATYESGFVIDKFPISRPNLTFSTLTVSNMSPEDSSIYLCSVEVNSNQPQHFGDGTRLSIL.

This clone showed up just a few times. V and J are TRBV10-3 and TRBJ2-2, with 8 bases lining up with TRBD1. J lost 5 bases, V lost 4 bases, and 3 bases had no gene match. In germline, CDR1 is ENHRY, CDR2 SYGVKD. The CDR3 loop spans 14 amino acids. This CDR3 is CAISVTGGTGELFF. In DNA, the CDR3 is TGTGCCATCAGTGTAACAGGGGGGACCGGGGAGCTGTTTTTT.

Here the CDR3 DNA reads TGTGCCAGCAGCTCGGGACTAGCGGGAGCCGGGGAGCTGTTTTTT. It codes for CASSSGLAGAGELFF. The chain links TRBV7-9 to TRBJ2-2, with TRBD2 matching over 14 bases. V shed 4 bases, J shed 6 bases, and the junction held 1 base outside the gene matches. CDR3 length: 15 amino acids. The germline gives CDR1 SEHNR, CDR2 FQNEAQ (reference sequence).

This chain joins TRBV27 and TRBJ2-7; 7 bases are a match to TRBD1. Germline V gives CDR1 MNHEY, CDR2 SMNVEV (reference sequence). The CDR3 has 15 residues. J lost 4 bases, V lost 5 bases, and 11 bases had no gene match. CDR3 DNA: TGTGCCAGCAGTCGCCCGACAGGGAGTACATACGAGCAGTACTTC. Translated, it gives CASSRPTGSTYEQYF.

The chain couples TRBV5-1 to TRBJ1-1, with TRBD1 matching 7 bases. There are 16 residues in the CDR3. Per the germline V gene, CDR1 is SGHRS and CDR2 is YFSETQ. V dropped 4 bases and J dropped 0; count of bases not matched to a gene: 9. The CDR3 DNA sequence: TGCGCCAGCAGCGGTACTACAGGGGCTATGAACACTGAAGCTTTCTTT. Protein sequence: CASSGTTGAMNTEAFF. Variable domain in full (rest from reference TRBV5-1 and TRBJ1-1): KAGVTQTPRYLIKTRGQQVTLSCSPISGHRSVSWYQQTPGQGLQFLFEYFSETQRNKGNFPGRFSGRQFSNSRSEMNVSTLELGDSALYLCASSGTTGAMNTEAFFGQGTRLTVV.

This clone has only one observation. The chain joins TRBV2 to TRBJ2-7, with TRBD2 as a possible D gene (5 bases). The CDR3 covers 13 residues. Trimming shortened V by 3 bases and J by 7 bases, and 13 bases separated the two germline ends. Germline CDR1 and CDR2: SNHLY and FYNNEI. The CDR3 nucleotides are TGTGCCAGCAGTGATACACCCCCGGGGGAGCAGTACTTC. Its translation: CASSDTPPGEQYF.